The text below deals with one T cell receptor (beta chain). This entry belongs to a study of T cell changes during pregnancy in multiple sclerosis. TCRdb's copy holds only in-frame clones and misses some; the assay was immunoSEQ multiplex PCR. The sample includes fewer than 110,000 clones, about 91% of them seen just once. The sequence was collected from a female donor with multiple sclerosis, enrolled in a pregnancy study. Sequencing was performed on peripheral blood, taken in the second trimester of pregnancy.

CDR3 in DNA: TGTGCCAGCAGCGCCTCGGGGGCCTACGAGCAGTACTTC. It encodes CASSASGAYEQYF. The chain recombines TRBV7-9 with TRBJ2-7, with D perhaps matching TRBD2 (6 bases). The CDR3 totals 13 residues. Germline V CDR1 and CDR2: SEHNR, FQNEAQ (reference sequence). V lost 5 bases, J lost 2 bases, and 10 bases lay in between. Together with reference TRBV7-9 and TRBJ2-7, the CDR3 gives the full variable domain: DTGVSQNPRHKITKRGQNVTFRCDPISEHNRLYWYRQTLGQGPEFLTYFQNEAQLEKSRLLSDRFSAERPKGSFSTLEIQRTEQGDSAMYLCASSASGAYEQYFGPGTRLTVT.